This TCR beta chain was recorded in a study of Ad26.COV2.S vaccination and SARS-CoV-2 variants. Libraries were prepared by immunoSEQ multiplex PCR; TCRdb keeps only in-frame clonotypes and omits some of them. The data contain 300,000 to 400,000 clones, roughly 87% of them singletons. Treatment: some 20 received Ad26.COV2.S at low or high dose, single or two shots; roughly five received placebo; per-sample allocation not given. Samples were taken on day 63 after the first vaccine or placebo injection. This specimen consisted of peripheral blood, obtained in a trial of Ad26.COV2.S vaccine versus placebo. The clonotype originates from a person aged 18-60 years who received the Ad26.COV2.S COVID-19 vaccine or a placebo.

This CDR3 reads CAISIGDSGNTIYF. As DNA, the CDR3 is TGTGCCATCTCGATAGGGGACTCTGGAAACACCATATATTTT. The chain joins TRBV10-3 to TRBJ1-3, with a possible D match to TRBD1 (5 bases). The CDR3 extends over 14 amino acids. Germline V gene lookup returns CDR1 ENHRY and CDR2 SYGVKD. V was pared by 8 bases and J by 0 bases, with 11 bases between.